This TCR beta chain is drawn from a study of T cells in narcolepsy. Findings and caveats of the study: Comparing one patient's CSF and blood CD4+ clonotypes highlighted HCRT- and TRIB2-specific autoreactive clonotypes. In some patient and control memory CD4+ samples, autoreactive clones were absent. Reportedly, autoreactive clonotypes were serially detected in patients' blood but not controls'.

On this clone itself: Its antigen is unidentified.

Germline CDR1 is SNHLY and CDR2 is FYNNEI. With 7 bases removed from V and 8 bases from J, the gap between germline ends came to 15 bases. This CDR3 has 13 residues. The method was immunoSEQ multiplex PCR; TCRdb's version includes in-frame clones alone and lacks a portion of them. The table has 25,000 to 35,000 clones, around 75% seen once. Sequencing input: CD45RA- memory CD4+ T cells from PBMCs. This chain links TRBV2 with TRBJ2-1; D possibly corresponds to TRBD2 (6 bases). This clonotype was sampled from a human donor with narcolepsy. CDR3 residues: CASNRGGMDEQFF. The DNA for the CDR3 is TGTGCCAGCAATCGGGGCGGGATGGATGAGCAGTTCTTC.